These T cell receptor beta chains were read from a single sample in a study of beta chain features in type 1 diabetes. TCRdb's copy holds only in-frame clones and misses some; the assay was immunoSEQ multiplex PCR. The sample lists hundreds of thousands of clones, roughly a sixth occurring once. The source material was naive CD4+ T cells from blood. The origin of the receptors is a man younger than 30 in good health. CDR3s include the opening cysteine and the closing phenylalanine or tryptophan. D genes are given only for firm matches. A clone size is listed for some rows: how often the clone was seen (once, few, many), or a class if it is expanded.

CDR3 length	clone size	J gene	V gene	D gene	CDR3 protein	CDR3 DNA
12	few	TRBJ2-3	TRBV10-3	NA	CAIKGGTDTQYF	TGTGCCATCAAAGGGGGCACAGATACGCAGTATTTT
15	NA	TRBJ2-3	TRBV7-2	TRBD2	CASSLAGSGTDTQYF	TGTGCCAGCAGCTTAGCTGGTAGCGGGACAGATACGCAGTATTTT
11	few	TRBJ2-7	TRBV6-5	TRBD2	CASSYLAAEYF	TGTGCCAGCAGTTATCTAGCGGCGGAGTACTTC
16	NA	TRBJ2-1	TRBV5-1	TRBD2	CASSWVSAGGNNEQFF	TGCGCCAGCAGCTGGGTCTCGGCGGGAGGGAACAATGAGCAGTTCTTC
17	few	TRBJ2-1	TRBV4-1	NA	CASSQDLGRGPYNEQFF	TGCGCCAGCAGCCAAGATTTGGGGAGGGGGCCCTACAATGAGCAGTTCTTC
16	few	TRBJ1-1	TRBV28	NA	CASSFKAPARPTEAFF	TGTGCCAGCAGTTTTAAGGCCCCCGCCAGGCCCACTGAAGCTTTCTTT
14	few	TRBJ1-1	TRBV7-3	TRBD1	CASSLDRQNTEAFF	TGTGCCAGCAGCTTGGACAGGCAGAACACTGAAGCTTTCTTT
11	NA	TRBJ1-1	TRBV20-1	NA	CSARKGTEAFF	TGCAGTGCTAGGAAGGGCACTGAAGCTTTCTTT
15	NA	TRBJ1-1	TRBV6-5	NA	CASTLGAERFTEAFF	TGTGCCAGCACCCTCGGGGCAGAAAGATTCACTGAAGCTTTCTTT
15	NA	TRBJ2-2	TRBV6-1	NA	CASTEKGPNTGELFF	TGTGCCAGCACCGAAAAGGGCCCTAACACCGGGGAGCTGTTTTTT
17	NA	TRBJ2-3	TRBV30	TRBD2	CAWSPHLAGDLTDTQYF	TGTGCCTGGAGTCCGCACCTAGCGGGGGACCTCACAGATACGCAGTATTTT
15	NA	TRBJ1-6	TRBV9	NA	CASSVGGLYNSPLHF	TGTGCCAGCAGCGTAGGGGGACTCTATAATTCACCCCTCCACTTT
15	NA	TRBJ1-1	TRBV9	TRBD1	CASSVEGQGYTEAFF	TGTGCCAGCAGCGTTGAGGGACAGGGATACACTGAAGCTTTCTTT
15	NA	TRBJ2-2	TRBV9	NA	CASSADSVAYGELFF	TGTGCCAGCAGCGCGGATAGTGTGGCCTACGGGGAGCTGTTTTTT
17	few	TRBJ2-3	TRBV7-2	TRBD2	CASSYVGTSGGADTQYF	TGTGCCAGCAGCTACGTCGGGACTAGCGGGGGGGCGGATACGCAGTATTTT
16	NA	TRBJ2-3	TRBV5-1	TRBD1	CASSLLGTGIMVTQYF	TGCGCCAGCAGCTTGTTAGGGACAGGGATTATGGTTACGCAGTATTTT
17	NA	TRBJ2-4	TRBV18	TRBD1	CASSPTRTGLQKNIQYF	TGTGCCAGCTCACCGACACGGACAGGGTTGCAGAAAAACATTCAGTACTTC
15	NA	TRBJ1-4	TRBV6-5	NA	CASSRTGHHNEKLFF	TGTGCCAGCAGCCGAACGGGTCACCATAATGAAAAACTGTTTTTT
17	NA	TRBJ2-6	TRBV7-9	TRBD1	CASSSPGQGTGANVLTF	TGTGCCAGCAGCTCTCCGGGACAGGGGACCGGGGCCAACGTCCTGACTTTC
15	few	TRBJ2-1	TRBV11-2	TRBD1	CASSLAGTDYNEQFF	TGTGCCAGCAGCTTAGCGGGGACAGACTACAATGAGCAGTTCTTC
16	NA	TRBJ2-1	TRBV25-1	NA	CASSEQEGGTYNEQFF	TGTGCCAGCAGTGAACAGGAGGGGGGAACCTACAATGAGCAGTTCTTC
14	NA	TRBJ2-1	TRBV4-2	TRBD2	CASSQDGGSVEQFF	TGTGCCAGCAGCCAAGACGGCGGGAGTGTTGAGCAGTTCTTC
16	NA	TRBJ1-4	TRBV6-6	TRBD1	CASSYPGTGANEKLFF	TGTGCCAGCAGTTACCCCGGGACAGGGGCTAATGAAAAACTGTTTTTT
11	many	TRBJ2-4	TRBV7-9	NA	CASSPSNIQYF	TGTGCCAGCAGCCCTTCGAACATTCAGTACTTC
17	few	TRBJ2-1	TRBV28	TRBD2	CASSLRSSGSLFNEQFF	TGTGCCAGCAGTTTACGGTCCAGCGGGAGTCTGTTCAATGAGCAGTTCTTC
17	few	TRBJ2-1	TRBV4-1	TRBD2	CASSQDFLAGYYNEQFF	TGCGCCAGCAGCCAAGATTTCCTAGCGGGATACTACAATGAGCAGTTCTTC
12	NA	TRBJ2-5	TRBV28	NA	CASSISKETQYF	TGTGCCAGCAGTATATCAAAAGAGACCCAGTACTTC
13	NA	TRBJ2-7	TRBV5-4	TRBD1	CASKGQGLYEQYF	TGTGCCAGCAAGGGACAGGGGCTCTACGAGCAGTACTTC
12	NA	TRBJ2-2	TRBV28	NA	CASSPRAGELFF	TGTGCCAGCAGTCCACGGGCAGGGGAGCTGTTTTTT
16	NA	TRBJ2-3	TRBV4-3	TRBD2	CASSQGPGLAADTQYF	TGCGCCAGCAGCCAGGGACCGGGACTAGCTGCAGATACGCAGTATTTT
14	NA	TRBJ2-2	TRBV27	NA	CASSSRTNTGELFF	TGTGCCAGCAGTTCCCGAACGAACACCGGGGAGCTGTTTTTT
14	few	TRBJ1-2	TRBV6-1	NA	CASSRDSRTSGYTF	TGTGCCAGCAGCCGAGACAGTCGGACTTCGGGCTACACCTTC
16	NA	TRBJ2-3	TRBV27	TRBD2	CASSVLAGGRADTQYF	TGTGCCAGCAGTGTCCTAGCGGGTGGACGGGCAGATACGCAGTATTTT
14	NA	TRBJ2-7	TRBV5-1	NA	CASSGTGGPYEQYF	TGCGCCAGCAGCGGGACTGGGGGACCCTACGAGCAGTACTTC
13	NA	TRBJ1-1	TRBV14	NA	CASSHQENTEAFF	TGTGCCAGCAGCCACCAGGAGAACACTGAAGCTTTCTTT
15	NA	TRBJ2-1	TRBV21-1	NA	CASSMPGQAGGKQFF	TGTGCCAGCAGCATGCCGGGACAGGCGGGGGGGAAGCAGTTCTTC
12	NA	TRBJ1-1	TRBV7-9	NA	CAMPGENTEAFF	TGTGCCATGCCGGGGGAGAACACTGAAGCTTTCTTT
16	NA	TRBJ2-7	TRBV7-9	TRBD2	CASSPGTSGGSYEQYF	TGTGCCAGCAGTCCCGGGACTAGCGGGGGGTCCTACGAGCAGTACTTC
14	NA	TRBJ2-5	TRBV4-3	TRBD2	CASSHAGGLETQYF	TGCGCCAGCAGCCATGCGGGGGGGCTAGAGACCCAGTACTTC
14	few	TRBJ1-3	TRBV9	NA	CASSAQGPGNTIYF	TGTGCCAGCAGCGCTCAGGGGCCTGGAAACACCATATATTTT
14	NA	TRBJ1-5	TRBV2	NA	CASSGTSGTQPQHF	TGTGCCAGCAGTGGGACATCGGGCACTCAGCCCCAGCATTTT
17	NA	TRBJ2-5	TRBV7-2	TRBD1	CASSPDSWDSRLVGQYF	TGTGCCAGCAGCCCCGACAGCTGGGACAGTCGGCTAGTTGGGCAGTACTTC
14	few	TRBJ2-7	TRBV6-5	NA	CAIPLDPGHYEQYF	TGTGCCATCCCCCTGGACCCAGGCCACTACGAGCAGTACTTC
15	once	TRBJ1-1	TRBV2	NA	CASSGEGRAATEAFF	TGTGCCAGCAGTGGAGAGGGGAGAGCGGCCACTGAAGCTTTCTTT
15	NA	TRBJ2-4	TRBV25-1	NA	CAGSPQGRIKNIQYF	TGTGCCGGCAGTCCCCAGGGAAGGATTAAAAACATTCAGTACTTC
14	NA	TRBJ2-7	TRBV28	TRBD1	CASRTPGQPYEQYF	TGTGCCAGCAGGACGCCGGGACAGCCCTACGAGCAGTACTTC
15	once	TRBJ1-2	TRBV5-6	TRBD1	CASSFRDRGTYGYTF	TGTGCCAGCAGCTTCCGGGACAGGGGGACCTATGGCTACACCTTC
13	NA	TRBJ2-5	TRBV12-2	NA	CASLQGRLKTQYF	TGTGCAAGCTTGCAGGGACGATTAAAGACCCAGTACTTC
13	NA	TRBJ1-1	TRBV18	TRBD1	CASSLTGGTEAFF	TGTGCCAGCTCCCTGACAGGGGGGACTGAAGCTTTCTTT
14	NA	TRBJ2-7	TRBV7-2	NA	CASSLAYSSYEQYF	TGTGCCAGCAGCTTAGCGTACAGCTCCTACGAGCAGTACTTC
14	NA	TRBJ2-3	TRBV19	NA	CASSTGPRTDTQYF	TGTGCCAGTAGCACGGGACCACGCACAGATACGCAGTATTTT